A single sample gave rise to the 18 T cell receptor beta chains below, sequenced in a study of shared clonotypes between healthy human individuals. Generated by immunoSEQ multiplex PCR, the TCRdb table keeps only in-frame clones and is missing some. Of approximately 95,000 clones listed, less than 80% are singletons. The sequencing input was memory CD8+ T cells sorted from blood. Subset noted: CD45RO+ cells pooled with CCR7-negative TemRA cells. The origin of the receptors is a man aged 25-45 years in good health.

This clone showed up just a few times. The rearrangement uses TRBV6-4 and TRBJ2-2; D is undetermined. V lost 0 bases to trimming and J lost 2 bases, with 10 bases between them. CDR3 length: 16 residues. The germline gives CDR1 MRHNA, CDR2 SNTAGT. The CDR3 sequence: CASSDSAAENTGELFF. CDR3 sequence (DNA): TGTGCCAGCAGTGACTCCGCGGCCGAAAACACCGGGGAGCTGTTTTTT.

The gene calls are TRBV7-9 and TRBJ1-3; D ambiguous. The V gene's germline CDR1 is SEHNR and CDR2 FQNEAQ (reference sequence). V shed 5 bases and J shed 2 bases, with 16 bases lying between them. The CDR3 has 16 amino acids. The CDR3: CASSPPVGITGNTIYF. DNA for the CDR3: TGTGCCAGCAGCCCCCCTGTCGGGATTACTGGAAACACCATATATTTT.

The rearrangement uses TRBV6-6 and TRBJ1-5; possibly TRBD1 for D (5 bases). V dropped 2 bases and J dropped 3 bases, with 11 bases sitting between them. This CDR3 spans 15 amino acids. Looked up from germline, CDR1 is MNHNY and CDR2 is SVGAGI (reference sequence). The CDR3 loop is CASSYMVGVNQPQHF. The CDR3 DNA reads TGTGCCAGCAGTTACATGGTAGGGGTCAATCAGCCCCAGCATTTT.

The J gene is TRBJ1-1, the V gene TRBV19; possible D gene TRBD1, 6 bases. Trimming took off 9 bases at V and 4 bases at J, with 18 bases between the two ends. The CDR3 covers 14 residues. Germline CDR1 reads LNHDA; CDR2 reads SQIVND (reference sequence). In DNA form, the CDR3 reads TGTGCCAGCTCTGAAACACAGGGAGGCACTGAAGCTTTCTTT. Translating it yields CASSETQGGTEAFF.

The chain's CDR3 is CASTARGTGELFF. CDR3 DNA: TGTGCCAGCACAGCCCGGGGCACCGGGGAGCTGTTTTTT. The chain recombines TRBV2 with TRBJ2-2; a weak D match, TRBD2 (5 bases). V gave up 7 bases and J gave up 4 bases, with 10 bases separating them. Germline V gene sequence: CDR1 SNHLY, CDR2 FYNNEI. The CDR3 sequence is 13 residues long.

The J gene is TRBJ1-5, the V gene TRBV19; 10 bases are a match to TRBD1. Losses at the gene ends were 4 bases for V and 6 bases for J; bases not matched to a gene: 3. Germline loops: CDR1 LNHDA, CDR2 SQIVND (reference sequence). The CDR3 is 14 amino acids. In DNA form, the CDR3 reads TGTGCCAGTAGTACCGGGACAGGGGCTCAGCCCCAGCATTTT. Protein sequence: CASSTGTGAQPQHF.

This clone is deemed medium-sized (0.01 to 0.1%). CDR3 sequence reads: CASSPGLESHEQYF. The CDR3 region has the DNA TGTGCCAGCAGCCCGGGACTAGAGAGCCACGAGCAGTACTTC. The genes are TRBV6-5 and TRBJ2-7; 8 nucleotides agree with TRBD2. Per germline, CDR1 MNHEY and CDR2 SVGAGI. Unmatched junction bases numbered 9, after V lost 6 bases and J lost 5 bases. CDR3 size: 14 residues.

V is TRBV30 and J is TRBJ2-7; 11 bases agree with TRBD2. The V and J ends lost 2 bases and 2 bases, in that order; junction bases with no gene match: 5. The CDR3 has 15 amino acids. Germline CDR1 is GTSNPN and CDR2 is SVGIG (reference sequence). CDR3 amino acids: CAWSQTSGSPYEQYF. The CDR3 nucleotides are TGTGCCTGGAGTCAAACTAGCGGGAGTCCCTACGAGCAGTACTTC.

The CDR3: CASRPGEVWELFF. For the CDR3, the DNA is TGTGCCAGCAGACCGGGAGAGGTATGGGAGCTGTTTTTT. The chain employs TRBV7-9 and TRBJ2-2; TRBD2 might be the D (6 bases). Germline V gene lookup returns CDR1 SEHNR and CDR2 FQNEAQ (reference sequence). The CDR3 is 13 residues long. Trimming cost V 6 bases and J 9 bases, with 14 bases left between them.

This clone was counted only a few times. The CDR3 loop is CASSFRQGRTTEAFF. The CDR3, as DNA: TGCGCCAGCAGCTTTAGACAGGGGAGGACCACTGAAGCTTTCTTT. The chain uses TRBV5-1 and TRBJ1-1, with 8 bases matching TRBD1. CDR1 SGHRS and CDR2 YFSETQ come from the germline V gene. The CDR3 is 15 residues long. The J segment lost 4 bases and the V segment lost 2 bases, leaving 7 bases of the junction unmatched.

Many counts were recorded for this clone. The same CDR3 is also encoded by other DNA sequences in this sample. The chain carries TRBV28 and TRBJ2-7; no clear D. CDR3 length: 11 residues. The V and J ends lost 2 bases and 4 bases respectively, with 3 bases between them. Germline V gene data show CDR1 as MDHEN and CDR2 as SYDVKM. The CDR3 bases are TGTGCCAGCAGTTTAAATTACGAGCAGTACTTC. Its protein is CASSLNYEQYF.

The table lists this clone with many counts. The chain carries TRBV14 and TRBJ2-1; TRBD2 aligns across 10 bases. Germline V gives CDR1 SGHDN, CDR2 FVKESK. CDR3 length: 16 amino acids. J lost 7 bases, V lost 1 base, and 7 bases had no gene match. CDR3 in DNA: TGTGCCAGCAGCCAAGGACAAGCGGGAGGGGGAAATGAGCAGTTCTTC. Protein: CASSQGQAGGGNEQFF. The full variable domain, its missing parts supplied by reference TRBV14 and TRBJ2-1, is EAGVTQFPSHSVIEKGQTVTLRCDPISGHDNLYWYRRVMGKEIKFLLHFVKESKQDESGMPNNRFLAERTGGTYSTLKVQPAELEDSGVYFCASSQGQAGGGNEQFFGPGTRLTVL.

The chain recombines TRBV25-1 with TRBJ1-3; D unclear. The CDR3 runs 15 residues. V was pared by 0 bases and J by 2 bases, with 8 bases between. Germline V gene sequence: CDR1 MGHDK, CDR2 SYGVNS. CDR3 nucleotide sequence: TGTGCCAGCAGTGAATACGGGGTGGCTGGAAACACCATATATTTT. It encodes CASSEYGVAGNTIYF.

As concerns this clone: At one end, the junction sequence differs from germline, possibly due to a read error. The V call is TRBV2, the J call TRBJ2-7; D not certain. The CDR3 extends over 11 amino acids. Germline V gene data show CDR1 as SNHLY and CDR2 as FYNNEI. In DNA, the CDR3 is TGTGCCAGCCTGGGGTCGGGCCAAGGAAACTTC. Translation gives CASLGSGQGNF.

The chain uses TRBV28 and TRBJ1-5; D not certain. Germline V CDR1 and CDR2: MDHEN, SYDVKM. V shed 7 bases and J shed 0 bases, with 22 bases lying between them. The CDR3 spans 18 residues. CDR3 region: CASTSSIEVIDSNQPQHF. The DNA for the CDR3 is TGTGCCAGCACCTCCTCAATCGAGGTGATTGATAGCAATCAGCCCCAGCATTTT.

V usage is TRBV7-6 and J usage is TRBJ1-2; 7 bases are shared with TRBD1. Looked up from germline, CDR1 is SGHVS and CDR2 is FNYEAQ. This CDR3 has 14 residues. J lost 4 bases, V lost 7 bases, and 9 bases had no gene match. The CDR3: CASTPTGDLYGYTF. As DNA, the CDR3 is TGTGCCAGCACCCCAACAGGGGATCTCTATGGCTACACCTTC.

This chain connects TRBV28 to TRBJ2-1; 13 nucleotides agree with TRBD2. This CDR3 has 19 residues. Germline CDR1 and CDR2: MDHEN and SYDVKM. Trimming at V came to 3 bases and at J to 0 bases, leaving 8 bases not matched to a gene. The chain's CDR3 is CASSFSGTSGKSSYNEQFF. The CDR3 region has the DNA TGTGCCAGCAGTTTCTCTGGGACTAGCGGGAAAAGCTCCTACAATGAGCAGTTCTTC.

The genes are TRBV2 and TRBJ1-5; 7 bases align to TRBD1. J gave up 3 bases and V 6 bases, and 8 bases lay outside the gene matches. Germline lookup yields CDR1 SNHLY and CDR2 FYNNEI. The CDR3 totals 15 residues. DNA for the CDR3: TGTGCCAGCAGCCTCCGACAGGGATACAATCAGCCCCAGCATTTT. This sequence encodes CASSLRQGYNQPQHF.